This TCR beta chain was captured in a study of shared clonotypes between healthy human individuals (dated by TCRdb to 2018 to 2021). Looking at the study overall: The cohort included three men and a couple of women between 18 and 49 years of age. Between about 0.85 and 8.9 billion PBMCs per donor were obtained by leukapheresis. To estimate repertoire size and how much clonotype sharing occurs between individuals, the study deeply sequenced the blood TCR repertoires of five healthy adults. Libraries were prepared and TCR repertoires were sequenced by different laboratories using diverse techniques, in order to increase sequencing depth and limit assay-specific biases. For each donor, three plates each were used for CD4 naive and CD4 memory, two plates were used for CD8 naive, and one plate was used for CD8 memory. General study outcomes and caveats: Sharing across a few donors was observed for roughly 5.4% of naive CD4, over 3% of naive CD8, over 2% of memory CD4, and over 0.3% of memory CD8 clonotypes. The genetic and exposure-history diversity represented was limited by the small number of donors. Incomplete sequencing was indicated by rarefaction of sorted-subset datasets, despite the large sequencing depth. Larger estimated clonotype richness was generally found for naive subsets than for memory subsets. Sampling was restricted to blood, and TCR repertoires in tissues likely differ from the TCR repertoires found in blood. Clonotypes shared by all four sorted-subset donors showed higher generation probabilities than non-shared clonotypes. Based on pairwise subsampling, the degree of clonotype sharing among donors was expected to be affected by sequencing depth.

TCR CDR3 regions were amplified from genomic DNA by multiplex PCR using the deep immunoSEQ assay. For each cell subset, the extracted genomic DNA was distributed evenly across all wells of several immunoSEQ 96-well plates, and each plate served as one replicate. For sorted subsets, each replicate PCR was loaded with around 200 ng genomic DNA, equivalent to roughly 30,000 T cell genomes. Purified libraries were measured with a Qubit 3.0 fluorometer, size-checked on a Bioanalyzer 2100, and measured again with the KAPA Library Quantification kit. A separate single-read 150-cycle Illumina NextSeq 550 flow cell was used to sequence each immunoSEQ 96-well plate. In the original analysis: Because the immunoSEQ output held only junctional sequences and lacked quality scores, the filtering could not match the filtering applied to full-length reads. To assign V/J genes and CDR3, sequences were annotated using PyIR, a Python wrapper for IgBLAST v1.9, with IMGT germline references. Any read was removed if the V/J assignment was weak (E-value above 1e-6), the CDR3 was missing, or the read contained stop codons, out-of-frame junctions, or ambiguous translated residues. V3J clonotypes were defined by identical inferred V gene, J gene, and CDR3 amino acid sequence. To compute the percentage overlap between repertoires, the number of shared unique clonotypes was divided by the size of the smaller repertoire. Repertoire richness was assessed with RTK rarefaction, the Chao1 estimator, and Recon v2.1 estimates of unobserved clonotypes. Generation probabilities were computed with OLGA for all TCRbeta clonotypes obtained by the gDNA method from four donors. Here the immuneACCESS table is served through TCRdb, limited to in-frame sequences with V and J called. Missing clones are a known gap in these copies; in checked studies unresolved V genes cover under half, and the rest lacks a known reason. From that table come the V and J calls and clone size; the DNA was used to work out D and trimming. The sample contains roughly 1,500,000 clones, approximately 98.5% of them found a single time. In total, the top ten clones hold about 0.34% of the sample.

Donors were healthy HIV-negative adults with no recently reported acute infections or vaccinations. Every donor was a Caucasian adult residing in Nashville, Tennessee, USA. CD4+ T cells were enriched by magnetic negative selection, after which naive cells were positively selected on CD45RA and the negative fraction was taken as the memory subset. After blood collection by leukapheresis, PBMCs were isolated using Ficoll-Histopaque density gradient centrifugation and then cryopreserved in the vapor phase of liquid nitrogen. Analytical flow cytometry was used to check the purity and quantity of each magnetically sorted T cell population. Genomic DNA was isolated from every sorted fraction and measured by UV absorbance on a Nanodrop 2000c. As for this clone: It lacks a known antigen. Per-base qualities were not stored, and no clone one base away is much larger.

Trimming costs V 0 bases and J 4 bases, and their ends lie 7 bases apart. From the germline V gene, CDR1 is LGHNA and CDR2 is YNFKEQ. Reading from cysteine to phenylalanine, the CDR3 counts 14 amino acids. The read is trimmed to its CDR3 DNA, 42 bases read in frame from base 1. This sequence originates from a man aged 25 to 40 in good health. Rearrangement joined TRBV4-2 to TRBJ2-1; no confident D gene assignment can be made. The sequenced sample was naive CD4+ T cells sorted from blood. Taken with the paper, the label for cell subset or site translates to: CD45RA+ positively selected. CDR3 sequence: CASSQDSLYNEQFF. Read as DNA, the sequence is TGTGCCAGCAGCCAAGATTCCCTGTACAATGAGCAGTTCTTC.